This TCR beta chain was captured in a study of blood T cell repertoires in COVID-19. About the study: COVID-19 samples from acute and convalescent phases originated in the United States, Italy and Spain.

Profiling relied on immunoSEQ multiplex PCR, and the TCRdb table lists in-frame clones only, not all of them. The table shows fewer than 90,000 clones, with roughly 80% occurring only once. The sequenced material came from peripheral blood. The clonotype was recovered from a man aged 65-85 years with COVID-19, enrolled during active disease.

In DNA, the CDR3 is TGTGCCAGCAGCCGTCACTCGGGACAGCTTAATCAGCCCCAGCATTTT. Its protein is CASSRHSGQLNQPQHF. J is TRBJ1-5 and V is TRBV3-1 (or the pseudogene TRBV3-2), with 7 bases lining up with TRBD1. V was clipped by 4 bases and J by 4 bases; unmatched bases: 10. This CDR3 has 16 amino acids. CDR1 and CDR2 (germline): LGHDT, YNNKEL (reference sequence).